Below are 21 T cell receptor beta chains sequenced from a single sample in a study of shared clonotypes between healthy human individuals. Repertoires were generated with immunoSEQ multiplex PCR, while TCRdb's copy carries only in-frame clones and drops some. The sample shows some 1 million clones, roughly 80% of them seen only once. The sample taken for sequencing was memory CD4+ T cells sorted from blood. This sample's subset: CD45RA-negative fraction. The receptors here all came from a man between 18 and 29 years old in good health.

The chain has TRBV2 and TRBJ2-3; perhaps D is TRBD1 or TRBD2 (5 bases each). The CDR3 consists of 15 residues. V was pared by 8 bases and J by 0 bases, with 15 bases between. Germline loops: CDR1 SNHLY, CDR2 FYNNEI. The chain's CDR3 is CASAGASGSTDTQYF. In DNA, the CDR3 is TGTGCCAGCGCCGGGGCATCAGGGAGCACAGATACGCAGTATTTT.

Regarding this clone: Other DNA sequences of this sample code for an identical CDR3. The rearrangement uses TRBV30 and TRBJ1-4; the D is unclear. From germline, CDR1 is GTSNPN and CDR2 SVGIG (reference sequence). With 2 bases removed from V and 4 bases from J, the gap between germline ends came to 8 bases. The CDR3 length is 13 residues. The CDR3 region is CAWSPGLNEKLFF. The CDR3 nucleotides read TGTGCCTGGAGTCCCGGACTTAATGAAAAACTGTTTTTT.

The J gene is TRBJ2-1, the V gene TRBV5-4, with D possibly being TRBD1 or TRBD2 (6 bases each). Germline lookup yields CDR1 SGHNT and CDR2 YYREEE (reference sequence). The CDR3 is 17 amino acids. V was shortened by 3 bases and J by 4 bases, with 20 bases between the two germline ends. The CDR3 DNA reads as TGTGCCAGCAGCTGGGGTGTGAGGGGGGTTTCTTACAATGAGCAGTTCTTC. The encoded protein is CASSWGVRGVSYNEQFF.

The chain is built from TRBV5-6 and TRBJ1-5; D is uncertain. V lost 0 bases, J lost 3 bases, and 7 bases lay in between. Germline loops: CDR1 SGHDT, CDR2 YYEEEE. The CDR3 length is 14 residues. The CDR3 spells CASSLGQNNQPQHF. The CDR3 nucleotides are TGTGCCAGCAGCTTGGGGCAGAACAATCAGCCCCAGCATTTT. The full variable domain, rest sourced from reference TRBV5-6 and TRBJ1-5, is DAGVTQSPTHLIKTRGQQVTLRCSPKSGHDTVSWYQQALGQGPQFIFQYYEEEERQRGNFPDRFSGHQFPNYSSELNVNALLLGDSALYLCASSLGQNNQPQHFGDGTRLSIL.

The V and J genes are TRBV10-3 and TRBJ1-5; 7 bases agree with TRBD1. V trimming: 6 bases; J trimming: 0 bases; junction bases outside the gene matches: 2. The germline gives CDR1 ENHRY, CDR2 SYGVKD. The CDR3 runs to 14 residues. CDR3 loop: CAISDRVSNQPQHF. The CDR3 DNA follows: TGTGCCATCAGCGACAGGGTTAGCAATCAGCCCCAGCATTTT.

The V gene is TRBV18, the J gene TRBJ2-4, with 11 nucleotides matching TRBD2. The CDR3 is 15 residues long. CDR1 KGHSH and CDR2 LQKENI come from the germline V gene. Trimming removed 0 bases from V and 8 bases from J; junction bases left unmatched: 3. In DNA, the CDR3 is TGTGCCAGCTCACCACCGGGTAGCGGGAGGGACATTCAGTACTTC. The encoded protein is CASSPPGSGRDIQYF.

CDR3 sequence reads: CASSSGTYEEAFF. CDR3 DNA: TGTGCCAGCAGCTCCGGGACGTACGAAGAAGCTTTCTTT. The gene calls are TRBV2 and TRBJ1-1, with a weak D call TRBD1 (5 bases). The germline V and J ends were trimmed by 6 bases and 8 bases, with 16 bases remaining between them. Germline CDR1 and CDR2: SNHLY and FYNNEI. This CDR3 has 13 residues. The complete variable domain, with remaining parts taken from reference TRBV2 and TRBJ1-1, reads EPEVTQTPSHQVTQMGQEVILRCVPISNHLYFYWYRQILGQKVEFLVSFYNNEISEKSEIFDDQFSVERPDGSNFTLKIRSTKLEDSAMYFCASSSGTYEEAFFGQGTRLTVV.

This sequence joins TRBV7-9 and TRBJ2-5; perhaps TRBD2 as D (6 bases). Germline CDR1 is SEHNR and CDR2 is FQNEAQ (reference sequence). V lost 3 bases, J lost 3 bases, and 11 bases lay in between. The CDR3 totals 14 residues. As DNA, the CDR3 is TGTGCCAGCAGCTTTTTGACGGGAGAAGAGACCCAGTACTTC. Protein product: CASSFLTGEETQYF.

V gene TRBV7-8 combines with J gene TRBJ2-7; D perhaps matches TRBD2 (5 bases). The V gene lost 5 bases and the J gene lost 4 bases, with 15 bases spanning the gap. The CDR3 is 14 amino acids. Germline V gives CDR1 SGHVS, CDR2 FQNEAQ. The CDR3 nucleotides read TGTGCCAGCAGCCCTGAATCGGGCGGGTACGAGCAGTACTTC. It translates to CASSPESGGYEQYF.

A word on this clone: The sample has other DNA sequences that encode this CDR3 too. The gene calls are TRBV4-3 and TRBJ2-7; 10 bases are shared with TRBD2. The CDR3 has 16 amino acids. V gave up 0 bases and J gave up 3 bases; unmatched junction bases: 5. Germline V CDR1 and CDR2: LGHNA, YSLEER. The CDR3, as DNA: TGCGCCAGCAGCCAAGAAAGGACTAGCGGCATCTACGAGCAGTACTTC. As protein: CASSQERTSGIYEQYF.

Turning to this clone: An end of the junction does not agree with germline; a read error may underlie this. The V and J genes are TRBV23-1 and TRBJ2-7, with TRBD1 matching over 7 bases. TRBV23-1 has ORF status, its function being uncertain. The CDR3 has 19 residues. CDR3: CASSKSEARQGKIPYEQYF. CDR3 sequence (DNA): TGCGCCAGCAGTAAATCCGAGGCTCGACAGGGTAAAATTCCCTACGAGCAGTACTTC.

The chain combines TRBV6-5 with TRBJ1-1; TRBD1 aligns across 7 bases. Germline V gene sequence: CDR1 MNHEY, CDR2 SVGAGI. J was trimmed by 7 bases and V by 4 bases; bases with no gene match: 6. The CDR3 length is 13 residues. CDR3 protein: CASSWSRDSEAFF. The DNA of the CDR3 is TGTGCCAGCAGTTGGAGCCGGGACAGTGAAGCTTTCTTT.

The CDR3 DNA is TGTGCCAGCAGCAAAGTGATCAAGGGGAACACTGAAGCTTTCTTT. It is translated as CASSKVIKGNTEAFF. The chain carries TRBV21-1 and TRBJ1-1. TRBV21-1 is a known pseudogene. The length of the CDR3 is 15 residues.

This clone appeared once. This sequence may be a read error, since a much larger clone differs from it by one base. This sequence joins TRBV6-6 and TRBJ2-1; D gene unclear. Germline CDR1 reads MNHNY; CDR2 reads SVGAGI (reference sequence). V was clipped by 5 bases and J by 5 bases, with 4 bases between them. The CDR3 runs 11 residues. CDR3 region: CASSRNNEQFF. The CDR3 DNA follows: TGTGCCAGCAGTCGTAACAATGAGCAGTTCTTC.

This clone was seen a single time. The DNA for the CDR3 is TGTGCCAGTACCTATAGCTTGTACACTGAAGCTTTCTTT. This encodes CASTYSLYTEAFF. This sequence joins TRBV6-5 and TRBJ1-1, with no clear D. CDR1 is MNHEY, CDR2 SVGAGI, per germline. The CDR3 contains 13 residues. Between the trimmed V and J ends, which lost 9 bases and 3 bases, there was a span of 14 bases.

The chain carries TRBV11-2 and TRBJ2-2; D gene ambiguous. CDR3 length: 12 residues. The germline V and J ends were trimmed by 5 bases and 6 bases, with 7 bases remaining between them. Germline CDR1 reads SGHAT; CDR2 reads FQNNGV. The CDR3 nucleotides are TGTGCCAGCAGCCCGAGGTCCGGGGAGCTGTTTTTT. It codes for CASSPRSGELFF. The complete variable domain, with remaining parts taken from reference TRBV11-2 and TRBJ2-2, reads EAGVAQSPRYKIIEKRQSVAFWCNPISGHATLYWYQQILGQGPKLLIQFQNNGVVDDSQLPKDRFSAERLKGVDSTLKIQPAKLEDSAVYLCASSPRSGELFFGEGSRLTVL.

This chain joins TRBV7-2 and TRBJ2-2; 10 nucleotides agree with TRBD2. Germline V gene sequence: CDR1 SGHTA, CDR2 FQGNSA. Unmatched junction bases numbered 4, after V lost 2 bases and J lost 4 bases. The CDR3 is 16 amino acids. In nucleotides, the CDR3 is TGTGCCAGCAGCTTAAGAGCGGGAGGGACCACCGGGGAGCTGTTTTTT. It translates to CASSLRAGGTTGELFF.

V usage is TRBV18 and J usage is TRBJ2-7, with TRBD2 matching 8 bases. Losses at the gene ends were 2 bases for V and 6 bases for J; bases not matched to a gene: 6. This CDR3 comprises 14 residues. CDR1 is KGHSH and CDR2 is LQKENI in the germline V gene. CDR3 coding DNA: TGTGCCAGCTCACCAAAAGGGACTAGAGGCGAGCAGTACTTC. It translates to CASSPKGTRGEQYF. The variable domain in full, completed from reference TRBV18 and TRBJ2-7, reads NAGVMQNPRHLVRRRGQEARLRCSPMKGHSHVYWYRQLPEEGLKFMVYLQKENIIDESGMPKERFSAEFPKEGPSILRIQQVVRGDSAAYFCASSPKGTRGEQYFGPGTRLTVT.

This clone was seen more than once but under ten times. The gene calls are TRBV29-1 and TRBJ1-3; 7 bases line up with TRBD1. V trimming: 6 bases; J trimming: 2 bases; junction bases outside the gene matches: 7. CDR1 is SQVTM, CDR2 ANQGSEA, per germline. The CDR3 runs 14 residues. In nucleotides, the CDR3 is TGCAGCGTCGACAGGGCGCGGGCTGGAAACACCATATATTTT. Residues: CSVDRARAGNTIYF.

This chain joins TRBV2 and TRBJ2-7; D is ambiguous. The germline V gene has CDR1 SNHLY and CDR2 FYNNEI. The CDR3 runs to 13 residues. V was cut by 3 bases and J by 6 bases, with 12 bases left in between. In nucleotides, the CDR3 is TGTGCCAGCAGTGAGGACCCCCGCGCCGAGCAGTACTTC. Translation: CASSEDPRAEQYF.

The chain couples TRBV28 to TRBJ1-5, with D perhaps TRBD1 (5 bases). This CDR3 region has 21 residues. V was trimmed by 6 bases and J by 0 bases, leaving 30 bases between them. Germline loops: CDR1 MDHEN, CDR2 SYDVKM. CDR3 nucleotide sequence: TGTGCCAGCAGCCGTTCGAGGGGATTGTATATAACTGGGGTTAGCAATCAGCCCCAGCATTTT. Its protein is CASSRSRGLYITGVSNQPQHF. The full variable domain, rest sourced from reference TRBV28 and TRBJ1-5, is DVKVTQSSRYLVKRTGEKVFLECVQDMDHENMFWYRQDPGLGLRLIYFSYDVKMKEKGDIPEGYSVSREKKERFSLILESASTNQTSMYLCASSRSRGLYITGVSNQPQHFGDGTRLSIL.